This T cell receptor (beta chain) was profiled in a study of blood T cell repertoires in COVID-19. For the study at large: COVID-19 samples, acute and convalescent, were from the United States, Italy and Spain. PBMCs, B-cell-depleted T cells, or T cells provided the cDNA or gDNA that made up the material.

In the authors' methods: Researchers report that nucleated cell counts were estimated from reference gene primer amplification. Only in-frame clones appear in the TCRdb table, and some are missing; sequencing was by immunoSEQ multiplex PCR. The DNA gave D and trimming, while V, J and clone size come from that table. The sample lists under 110,000 clones, 84% seen once, with 11% to 15% in the top ten. The germline V gene has CDR1 LNHDA and CDR2 SQIVND (reference sequence). This CDR3 has 12 amino acids. The V end was cut by 5 bases, the J end by 0 bases, with 2 bases between. The clonotype was recovered from a woman aged 60 to 75 with acute or convalescent COVID-19. The sample comprised peripheral blood. V and J are TRBV19 and TRBJ1-5; no clear D. CDR3 protein: CASSHSNQPQHF. The CDR3 DNA sequence: TGTGCCAGTAGTCATAGCAATCAGCCCCAGCATTTT.